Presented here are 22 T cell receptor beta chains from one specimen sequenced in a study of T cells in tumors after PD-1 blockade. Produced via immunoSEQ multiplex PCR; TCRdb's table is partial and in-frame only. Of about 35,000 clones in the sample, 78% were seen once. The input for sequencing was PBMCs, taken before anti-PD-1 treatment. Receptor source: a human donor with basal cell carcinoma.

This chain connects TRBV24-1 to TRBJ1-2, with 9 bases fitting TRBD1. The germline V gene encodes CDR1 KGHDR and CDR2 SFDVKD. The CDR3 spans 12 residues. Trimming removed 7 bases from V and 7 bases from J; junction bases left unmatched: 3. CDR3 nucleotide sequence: TGTGCCACCAGGGGACAGGGCGGTGGCTACACCTTC. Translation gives CATRGQGGGYTF.

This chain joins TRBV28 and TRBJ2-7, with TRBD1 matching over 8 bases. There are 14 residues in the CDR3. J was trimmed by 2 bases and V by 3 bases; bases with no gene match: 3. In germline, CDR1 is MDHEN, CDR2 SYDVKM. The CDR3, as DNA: TGTGCCAGCAGTTTGGCGACAGGGGCCTACGAGCAGTACTTC. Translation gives CASSLATGAYEQYF.

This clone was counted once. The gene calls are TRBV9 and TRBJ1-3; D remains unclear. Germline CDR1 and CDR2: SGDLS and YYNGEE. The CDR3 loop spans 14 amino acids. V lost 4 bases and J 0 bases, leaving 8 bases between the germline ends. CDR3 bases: TGTGCCAGCAGCTACAGTAGCTCTGGAAACACCATATATTTT. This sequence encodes CASSYSSSGNTIYF.

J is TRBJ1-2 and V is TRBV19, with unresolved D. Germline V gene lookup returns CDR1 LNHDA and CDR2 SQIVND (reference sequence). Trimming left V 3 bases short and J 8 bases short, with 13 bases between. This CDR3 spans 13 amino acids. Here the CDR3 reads CASSISLLAGYTF. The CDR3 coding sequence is TGTGCCAGTAGTATCTCCCTCCTGGCGGGCTACACCTTC.

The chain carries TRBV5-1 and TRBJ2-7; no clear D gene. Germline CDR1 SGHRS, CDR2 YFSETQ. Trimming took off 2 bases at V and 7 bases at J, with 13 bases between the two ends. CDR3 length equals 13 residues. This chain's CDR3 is CASSFGDGREQYF. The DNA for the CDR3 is TGCGCCAGCAGCTTTGGCGATGGACGGGAGCAGTACTTC.

CDR3: CASSHDRYEQYF. In DNA form, the CDR3 reads TGTGCCAGCAGCCACGACAGGTACGAGCAGTACTTC. The genes are TRBV6-2 or TRBV6-3 and TRBJ2-7; possibly TRBD1 for D (6 bases). V was clipped by 6 bases and J by 4 bases, with 10 bases between them. Germline V gives CDR1 MNHEY, CDR2 SVGEGT. This CDR3 is 12 amino acids long.

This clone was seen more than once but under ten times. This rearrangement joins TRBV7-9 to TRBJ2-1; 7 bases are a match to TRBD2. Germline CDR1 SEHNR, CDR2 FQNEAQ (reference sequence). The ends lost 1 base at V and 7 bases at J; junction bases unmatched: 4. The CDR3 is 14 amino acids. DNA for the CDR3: TGTGCCAGCAGCTTAGGGACTAGTTGGAATGAGCAGTTCTTC. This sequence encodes CASSLGTSWNEQFF.

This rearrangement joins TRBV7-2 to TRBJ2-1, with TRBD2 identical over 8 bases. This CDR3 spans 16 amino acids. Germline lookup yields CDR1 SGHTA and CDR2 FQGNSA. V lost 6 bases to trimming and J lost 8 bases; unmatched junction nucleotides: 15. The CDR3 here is CASRLAWSGGADEQFF. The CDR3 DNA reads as TGTGCCAGCAGGCTAGCATGGTCGGGGGGGGCCGATGAGCAGTTCTTC.

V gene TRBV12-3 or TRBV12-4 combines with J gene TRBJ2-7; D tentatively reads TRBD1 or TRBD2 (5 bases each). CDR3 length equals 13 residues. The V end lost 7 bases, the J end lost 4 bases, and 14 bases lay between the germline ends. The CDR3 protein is CASKPGPDYEQYF. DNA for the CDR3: TGTGCCAGCAAGCCGGGACCCGATTACGAGCAGTACTTC.

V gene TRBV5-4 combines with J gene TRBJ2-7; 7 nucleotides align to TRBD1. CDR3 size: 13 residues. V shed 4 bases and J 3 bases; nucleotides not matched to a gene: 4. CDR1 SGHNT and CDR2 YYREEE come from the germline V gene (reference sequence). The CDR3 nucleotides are TGTGCCAGCAGCGTGGGACAGAACTACGAGCAGTACTTC. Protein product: CASSVGQNYEQYF.

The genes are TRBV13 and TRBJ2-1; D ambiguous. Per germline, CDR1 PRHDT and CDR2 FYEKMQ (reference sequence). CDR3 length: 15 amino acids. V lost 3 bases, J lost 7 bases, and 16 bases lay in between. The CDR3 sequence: CASSFGSHLNNEQFF. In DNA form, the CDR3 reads TGTGCCAGCAGCTTTGGGTCACACCTGAATAATGAGCAGTTCTTC.

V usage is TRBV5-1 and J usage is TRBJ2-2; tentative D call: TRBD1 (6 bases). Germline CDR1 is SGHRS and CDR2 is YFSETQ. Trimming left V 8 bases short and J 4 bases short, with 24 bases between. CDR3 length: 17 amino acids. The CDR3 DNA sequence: TGCGCCAGTTTACCGGGACACTTCCCCAGCTCCACCGGGGAGCTGTTTTTT. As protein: CASLPGHFPSSTGELFF.

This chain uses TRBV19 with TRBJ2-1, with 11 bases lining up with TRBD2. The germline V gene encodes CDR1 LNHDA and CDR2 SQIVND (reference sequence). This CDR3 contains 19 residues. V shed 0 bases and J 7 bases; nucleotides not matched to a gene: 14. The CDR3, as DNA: TGTGCCAGTAGTATAGATCGTCCACTAGCGGGAGTTGCTGGTAATGAGCAGTTCTTC. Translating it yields CASSIDRPLAGVAGNEQFF.

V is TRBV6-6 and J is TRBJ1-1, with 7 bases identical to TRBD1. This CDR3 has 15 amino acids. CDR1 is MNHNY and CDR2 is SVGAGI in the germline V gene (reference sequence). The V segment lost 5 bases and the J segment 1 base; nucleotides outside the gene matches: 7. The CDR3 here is CASSRSGTANTEAFF. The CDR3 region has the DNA TGTGCCAGCAGTCGATCCGGGACAGCGAACACTGAAGCTTTCTTT.

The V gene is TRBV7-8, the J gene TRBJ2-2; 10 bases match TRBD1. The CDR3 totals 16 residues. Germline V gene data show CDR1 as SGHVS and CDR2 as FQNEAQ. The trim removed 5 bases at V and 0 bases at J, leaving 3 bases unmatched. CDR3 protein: CASSRTGGANTGELFF. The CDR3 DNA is TGTGCCAGCAGCCGGACAGGGGGAGCGAACACCGGGGAGCTGTTTTTT.

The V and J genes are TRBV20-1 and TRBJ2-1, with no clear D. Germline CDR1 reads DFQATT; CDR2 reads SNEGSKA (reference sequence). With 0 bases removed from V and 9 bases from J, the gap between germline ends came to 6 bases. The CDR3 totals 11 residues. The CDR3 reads CSAREAREQFF. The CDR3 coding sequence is TGCAGTGCTAGAGAGGCACGTGAGCAGTTCTTC.

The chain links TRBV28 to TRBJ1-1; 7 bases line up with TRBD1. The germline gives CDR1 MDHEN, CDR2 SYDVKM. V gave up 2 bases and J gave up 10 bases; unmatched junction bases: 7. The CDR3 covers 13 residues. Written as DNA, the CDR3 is TGTGCCAGCAGTTTAGATAAGACAGGGACAGCTTTCTTT. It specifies CASSLDKTGTAFF.

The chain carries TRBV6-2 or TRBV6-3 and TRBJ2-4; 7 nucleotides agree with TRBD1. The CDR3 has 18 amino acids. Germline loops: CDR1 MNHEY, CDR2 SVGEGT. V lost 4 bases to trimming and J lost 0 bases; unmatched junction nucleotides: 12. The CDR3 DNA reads TGTGCCAGCAGTTGGGACAGAACAGTAAAACTAGCCAAAAACATTCAGTACTTC. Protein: CASSWDRTVKLAKNIQYF.

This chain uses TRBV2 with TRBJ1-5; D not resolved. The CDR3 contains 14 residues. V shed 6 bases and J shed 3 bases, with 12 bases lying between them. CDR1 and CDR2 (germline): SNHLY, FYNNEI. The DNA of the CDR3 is TGTGCCAGCAGACCTTTAGGAGCCAATCAGCCCCAGCATTTT. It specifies CASRPLGANQPQHF.

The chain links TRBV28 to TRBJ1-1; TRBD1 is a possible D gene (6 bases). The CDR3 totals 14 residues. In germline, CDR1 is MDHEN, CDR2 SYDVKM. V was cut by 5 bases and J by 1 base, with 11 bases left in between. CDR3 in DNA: TGTGCCAGCAGTCCGGACAGAGAGAACACTGAAGCTTTCTTT. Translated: CASSPDRENTEAFF.

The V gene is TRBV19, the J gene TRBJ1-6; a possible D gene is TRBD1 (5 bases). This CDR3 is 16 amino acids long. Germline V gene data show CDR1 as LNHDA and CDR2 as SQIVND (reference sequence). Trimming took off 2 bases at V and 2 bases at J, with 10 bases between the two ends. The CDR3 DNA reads TGTGCCAGTAGTATACAGGGATTAACCTATAATTCACCCCTCCACTTT. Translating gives CASSIQGLTYNSPLHF.

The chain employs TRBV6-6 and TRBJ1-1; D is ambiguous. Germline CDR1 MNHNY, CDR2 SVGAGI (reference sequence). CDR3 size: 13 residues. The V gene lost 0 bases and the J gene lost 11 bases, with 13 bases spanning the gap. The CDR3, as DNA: TGTGCCAGCAGTTACTCGGCGGACGTGAACGCTTTCTTT. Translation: CASSYSADVNAFF.